The text below deals with one T cell receptor (beta chain). Data came from immunoSEQ multiplex PCR; TCRdb stores just in-frame clones and leaves some out. Found here are under 150,000 clones, about 84% of them singletons; the top ten hold roughly 4.7%. The entry originates in a study of blood T cell repertoires in COVID-19. Study context: Sample material is recorded as cDNA or gDNA derived from T cells, B-cell-depleted T cells, or PBMCs.

Trimming left V 2 bases short and J 11 bases short, with 6 bases between. Germline CDR1 reads MNHNS; CDR2 reads SASEGT. This CDR3 spans 11 amino acids. Sequencing was performed on peripheral blood. This clonotype originated in a woman in her fifties or sixties with acute or convalescent COVID-19. The chain recombines TRBV6-1 with TRBJ1-4; a possible D gene is TRBD1 (6 bases). The CDR3 DNA reads as TGTGCCAGCAGTGAACAGGGGAAACTGTTTTTT. Protein: CASSEQGKLFF.